A single sample is the source of the 18 T cell receptor beta chains below, sequenced in a study of human T cells and chemical hapten exposure. Time point noted: patch test 1, 2 weeks after DPC sensitization. Described treatment: therapeutic diphenylcyclopropenone sensitization with weekly scalp DPC. TCRdb itself ran the RACE reads through MiXCR, one entry per CDR3 protein. The sample has 85,000 to 100,000 distinct CDR3 sequences, 12% seen once; the top ten hold approximately 2%. The source material was whole blood, sampled in connection with sensitization to the hapten diphenylcyclopropenone (DPC). The receptors come from a woman in her thirties or forties with alopecia areata. Some clones in this sample may be carry-over from other donors' samples.

The chain carries TRBV27 and TRBJ1-2; the D gene is possibly TRBD1 (5 bases). V gave up 1 base and J gave up 7 bases, with 16 bases separating them. The CDR3 spans 15 residues. Germline V lookup: CDR1 MNHEY, CDR2 SMNVEV (reference sequence). In DNA, the CDR3 is TGTGCCAGCAGTTTATACGAGGGGTCTTCCTCTGGCTACACCTTC. It encodes CASSLYEGSSSGYTF.

In this sample, this clonotype turned up a few times. The J gene is TRBJ2-2, the V gene TRBV28; 10 bases match TRBD2. CDR1 is MDHEN and CDR2 is SYDVKM in the germline V gene. V lost 3 bases to trimming and J lost 5 bases; unmatched junction nucleotides: 15. The length of the CDR3 is 19 residues. CDR3 sequence (DNA): TGTGCCAGCAGTTTTTTGGGTATCGGGGGACTAGCGATGACCGGGGAGCTGTTTTTT. It is translated as CASSFLGIGGLAMTGELFF.

This clonotype was seen more than once but under ten times. This chain connects TRBV6-2 or TRBV6-3 to TRBJ2-2, with 7 positions matching TRBD2. V was pared by 5 bases and J by 9 bases, with 3 bases of the junction left unmatched. This CDR3 region has 12 residues. Germline CDR1 is MNHEY and CDR2 is SVGEGT. CDR3 coding DNA: TGTGCCAGCAGTCCCAGCGGGAGGGAGCTGTTTTTT. Amino acids: CASSPSGRELFF.

This clonotype was counted only a few times. The rearrangement joins TRBV7-9 to TRBJ1-2, with unresolved D. In germline, CDR1 is SEHNR, CDR2 FQNEAQ (reference sequence). The CDR3 totals 12 residues. V lost 1 base, J lost 5 bases, and 5 bases lay in between. For the CDR3, the DNA is TGTGCCAGCAGCTTAGACCGATATGGCTACACCTTC. Translated, it gives CASSLDRYGYTF.

This clonotype was counted only a few times. The V and J genes are TRBV4-3 and TRBJ2-1; 10 nucleotides agree with TRBD2. CDR3 length: 15 residues. The germline V gene has CDR1 LGHNA and CDR2 YSLEER. Trimming at V came to 4 bases and at J to 8 bases, leaving 8 bases not matched to a gene. The CDR3 coding sequence is TGCGCCAGCAGCCGCCCACTAGCGGGAAGGTATGAGCAGTTCTTC. Encoded protein: CASSRPLAGRYEQFF.

The chain links TRBV29-1 to TRBJ2-1; D could derive from TRBD1 or TRBD2 (5 bases each). The germline V and J ends were trimmed by 5 bases and 1 base, with 15 bases remaining between them. The CDR3 runs 15 residues. Germline V lookup: CDR1 SQVTM, CDR2 ANQGSEA. In DNA, the CDR3 is TGCAGCGTTTGGGGGTCCCCTACATCCTACAATGAGCAGTTCTTC. It codes for CSVWGSPTSYNEQFF.

The chain is built from TRBV2 and TRBJ1-1; D is undetermined. V was trimmed by 4 bases and J by 6 bases, leaving 9 bases between them. CDR3 length: 12 amino acids. Germline lookup yields CDR1 SNHLY and CDR2 FYNNEI. The CDR3 DNA is TGTGCCAGCAGTGCTTCCGTCGCTGAAGCTTTCTTT. It yields the protein CASSASVAEAFF.

This clonotype was observed a few times. The chain couples TRBV20-1 to TRBJ2-4; 8 nucleotides line up with TRBD1. This CDR3 comprises 14 residues. Germline V gene data show CDR1 as DFQATT and CDR2 as SNEGSKA (reference sequence). With V trimmed by 3 bases and J by 3 bases, 4 bases remained unmatched. CDR3 residues: CSARDTGGKNIQYF. The DNA of the CDR3 is TGCAGTGCTAGGGACACAGGGGGCAAAAACATTCAGTACTTC.

This clonotype was counted many times. The CDR3 reads CASSPSGGSGNTIYF. The CDR3 nucleotides are TGTGCCAGCAGCCCATCAGGGGGCTCTGGAAACACCATATATTTT. V gene TRBV7-9 combines with J gene TRBJ1-3; 7 nucleotides line up with TRBD1. The CDR3 extends over 15 amino acids. Trimming removed 5 bases from V and 0 bases from J; junction bases left unmatched: 4. Germline V lookup: CDR1 SEHNR, CDR2 FQNEAQ (reference sequence).

This clonotype was counted only a few times. V is TRBV28 and J is TRBJ1-4, with TRBD1 matching over 7 bases. Germline V lookup: CDR1 MDHEN, CDR2 SYDVKM. Germline trimming cut 5 bases from V and 7 bases from J; bases unmatched to any gene: 16. The CDR3 contains 17 residues. In DNA form, the CDR3 reads TGTGCCAGCAGTCCCATCTTACAGGGGCGGAGGAGTGAAAAACTGTTTTTT. It translates to CASSPILQGRRSEKLFF.

This chain joins TRBV14 and TRBJ2-2; D perhaps matches TRBD2 (5 bases). The V end lost 1 base, the J end lost 0 bases, and 9 bases lay between the germline ends. CDR3 length: 16 amino acids. Germline lookup yields CDR1 SGHDN and CDR2 FVKESK. The CDR3 loop is CASSQAWRANTGELFF. The CDR3 nucleotides read TGTGCCAGCAGCCAAGCCTGGCGGGCGAACACCGGGGAGCTGTTTTTT.

The chain recombines TRBV9 with TRBJ2-2; 9 bases are a match to TRBD2. The CDR3 runs 16 residues. The V gene's germline CDR1 is SGDLS and CDR2 YYNGEE. Unmatched junction bases numbered 5, after V lost 0 bases and J lost 5 bases. The CDR3 bases are TGTGCCAGCAGCGTAGCACTAGCGGGTAGGACCGGGGAGCTGTTTTTT. It translates to CASSVALAGRTGELFF.

The J gene is TRBJ1-5, the V gene TRBV7-9; a possible D gene is TRBD1 (5 bases). Germline CDR1 is SEHNR and CDR2 is FQNEAQ (reference sequence). Trimming removed 4 bases from V and 0 bases from J, with 10 bases in between. The CDR3 runs to 15 residues. CDR3 coding DNA: TGTGCCAGCAGCTATCAGGGAAATAGCAATCAGCCCCAGCATTTT. This sequence encodes CASSYQGNSNQPQHF.

V and J are TRBV5-1 and TRBJ2-3; D unclear. This CDR3 spans 14 amino acids. V was cut by 1 base and J by 3 bases, with 9 bases left in between. Germline CDR1 SGHRS, CDR2 YFSETQ. CDR3 protein: CASSLTLRTDTQYF. Here the CDR3 DNA reads TGCGCCAGCAGCTTGACCTTGAGGACAGATACGCAGTATTTT.

In its sample, this clonotype was seen a few times. The rearrangement joins TRBV4-3 to TRBJ2-1; 9 nucleotides align to TRBD2. CDR1 is LGHNA and CDR2 is YSLEER in the germline V gene. V was pared by 1 base and J by 4 bases, with 5 bases of the junction left unmatched. The CDR3 has 16 amino acids. Written as DNA, the CDR3 is TGCGCCAGCAGCCAAGTTGCGGGAGGGCCGTACAATGAGCAGTTCTTC. Translated: CASSQVAGGPYNEQFF.

There are many counts of this clonotype. The CDR3 DNA reads as TGTGCCAGCAGCCACACCTTCCCAGGACGTCCTCCTCAGCCCCAGCATTTT. Residues: CASSHTFPGRPPQPQHF. The genes are TRBV14 and TRBJ1-5; no definite D call. This CDR3 comprises 17 residues. V gave up 3 bases and J gave up 6 bases, with 21 bases separating them. Germline values: CDR1 SGHDN, CDR2 FVKESK. Combining the CDR3 with reference TRBV14 and TRBJ1-5 gives the whole variable domain EAGVTQFPSHSVIEKGQTVTLRCDPISGHDNLYWYRRVMGKEIKFLLHFVKESKQDESGMPNNRFLAERTGGTYSTLKVQPAELEDSGVYFCASSHTFPGRPPQPQHFGDGTRLSIL.

This clonotype was detected a few times. The gene calls are TRBV20-1 and TRBJ1-1; D is unresolved. The germline V gene has CDR1 DFQATT and CDR2 SNEGSKA (reference sequence). Trimming stripped 1 base from V and 7 bases from J, with 7 bases between. The CDR3 contains 11 residues. The CDR3 spells CSARGGVEAFF. The CDR3 DNA reads as TGCAGTGCTAGAGGCGGAGTTGAAGCTTTCTTT.

The V and J genes are TRBV6-9 and TRBJ1-4, with D perhaps TRBD1 (5 bases). This CDR3 region has 17 residues. CDR1 is MNHGY and CDR2 is SVAAGI in the germline V gene. The V end was cut by 2 bases, the J end by 0 bases, with 13 bases between. CDR3 protein: CASSYIGAATTNEKLFF. The CDR3 nucleotides read TGTGCCAGCAGTTATATTGGGGCAGCAACAACTAATGAAAAACTGTTTTTT.